These 12 T cell receptor beta chains were sequenced from one sample in a study of T cell changes during pregnancy in multiple sclerosis. The table came from immunoSEQ multiplex PCR; TCRdb's copy has only in-frame clones and leaves some out. Altogether nearly 50,000 clones are present, 90% to 95% being singletons, with the ten largest covering around 0.48%. Sequenced material: CD4+ T cells from peripheral blood mononuclear cells, taken in the first trimester of pregnancy. The receptor set was obtained from a female donor with multiple sclerosis, enrolled in a pregnancy study.

This clone was seen once. The CDR3 nucleotides read TGTGCCTGGAGTGTAGGCGGCAGCGGGGGGCCACGTGTAATAGATACGCAGTATTTT. Translating it yields CAWSVGGSGGPRVIDTQYF. The chain carries TRBV30 and TRBJ2-3; 9 bases match TRBD2. The trim removed 0 bases at V and 5 bases at J, leaving 18 bases unmatched. Germline assignment: CDR1 GTSNPN and CDR2 SVGIG (reference sequence). The CDR3 runs to 19 residues.

V is TRBV5-1 and J is TRBJ1-1; D not resolved. The germline V gene encodes CDR1 SGHRS and CDR2 YFSETQ. CDR3 length: 13 residues. Trimming shortened V by 6 bases and J by 0 bases, and 9 bases separated the two germline ends. The CDR3 DNA follows: TGCGCCAGCAAGGAGGACGTGAACACTGAAGCTTTCTTT. Protein sequence: CASKEDVNTEAFF.

J is TRBJ2-1 and V is TRBV7-2; 9 nucleotides match TRBD1. In germline, CDR1 is SGHTA, CDR2 FQGNSA. With V trimmed by 0 bases and J by 11 bases, 8 bases remained unmatched. This CDR3 is built from 15 residues. DNA of the CDR3: TGTGCCAGCAGCTTAGCGAGGACAGGGGTGAGGAAGCAGTTCTTC. It translates to CASSLARTGVRKQFF.

This clone was observed a single time. The chain links TRBV21-1 to TRBJ1-5; the D call in the table, TRBD1, was not verified against the DNA. TRBV21-1 is marked as a pseudogene. The CDR3 has 15 amino acids. CDR3 loop: CASSKRDRCNQPQHF. The CDR3 bases are TGTGCCAGCAGTAAAAGGGACAGATGCAATCAGCCCCAGCATTTT.

This rearrangement joins TRBV1 to TRBJ2-7; whether TRBD2, the table's D call, matches the DNA was not checked. TRBV1 is a pseudogene. The length of the CDR3 is 18 residues. In DNA form, the CDR3 reads TGCACCAGCAGCTTAGTCCTTAGACCCTTTCCGGGCTCCTACGAGCAGTACTTC. Protein sequence: CTSSLVLRPFPGSYEQYF.

The chain uses TRBV5-1 and TRBJ1-2, with TRBD1 as a possible D gene (6 bases). There are 16 residues in the CDR3. The V gene's germline CDR1 is SGHRS and CDR2 YFSETQ. V shed 2 bases and J shed 2 bases, with 16 bases lying between them. The CDR3 DNA sequence: TGCGCCAGCAGCTTTATAGACAGGCCTTCAAACTATGGCTACACCTTC. Translated, it gives CASSFIDRPSNYGYTF. Based on the CDR3 plus reference TRBV5-1 and TRBJ1-2, the full variable domain is KAGVTQTPRYLIKTRGQQVTLSCSPISGHRSVSWYQQTPGQGLQFLFEYFSETQRNKGNFPGRFSGRQFSNSRSEMNVSTLELGDSALYLCASSFIDRPSNYGYTFGSGTRLTVV.

The chain links TRBV7-9 to TRBJ2-3, with 7 bases fitting TRBD1. This CDR3 is 16 amino acids long. The V gene's germline CDR1 is SEHNR and CDR2 FQNEAQ (reference sequence). Germline trimming cut 5 bases from V and 5 bases from J; bases unmatched to any gene: 13. CDR3 in DNA: TGTGCCAGCAGCCCTGGGTTGACAGGGTCTGAAGATACGCAGTATTTT. It specifies CASSPGLTGSEDTQYF.

The chain has TRBV2 and TRBJ2-3; TRBD1 might be the D (6 bases). V dropped 5 bases and J dropped 1 base, with 13 bases sitting between them. Germline lookup yields CDR1 SNHLY and CDR2 FYNNEI. CDR3 size: 15 residues. DNA for the CDR3: TGTGCCAGCAGTAGAGGGGGTTGGGGCACAGATACGCAGTATTTT. This translates into CASSRGGWGTDTQYF. Together with reference TRBV2 and TRBJ2-3, the CDR3 gives the full variable domain: EPEVTQTPSHQVTQMGQEVILRCVPISNHLYFYWYRQILGQKVEFLVSFYNNEISEKSEIFDDQFSVERPDGSNFTLKIRSTKLEDSAMYFCASSRGGWGTDTQYFGPGTRLTVL.

This clone was seen only a few times. The J gene is TRBJ1-1, the V gene TRBV9; possibly TRBD1 for D (6 bases). Germline CDR1 SGDLS, CDR2 YYNGEE. The germline V and J ends were trimmed by 0 bases and 0 bases, with 12 bases remaining between them. This CDR3 has 16 amino acids. CDR3: CASSVVTGLMNTEAFF. In nucleotides, the CDR3 is TGTGCCAGCAGCGTAGTAACAGGGCTAATGAACACTGAAGCTTTCTTT.

The gene calls are TRBV11-3 and TRBJ1-1; D possibly corresponds to TRBD1 (6 bases). There are 14 residues in the CDR3. The germline V gene has CDR1 SGHNT and CDR2 YENEEA. The V and J ends lost 5 bases and 4 bases respectively, with 14 bases between them. The CDR3 loop reads CASSNTGSGTEAFF. CDR3 DNA sequence: TGTGCCAGCAGCAACACAGGGTCAGGCACTGAAGCTTTCTTT.

This clone was counted once. The gene calls are TRBV5-6 and TRBJ2-3, with a weak D call TRBD1 (6 bases). With 0 bases removed from V and 4 bases from J, the gap between germline ends came to 15 bases. In germline, CDR1 is SGHDT, CDR2 YYEEEE. The CDR3 extends over 16 amino acids. CDR3 loop: CASSLERGKVADTQYF. In DNA form, the CDR3 reads TGTGCCAGCAGCTTGGAAAGGGGGAAGGTCGCAGATACGCAGTATTTT.

The chain carries TRBV7-8 and TRBJ1-2; 9 bases map to TRBD1. This CDR3 has 15 amino acids. CDR1 SGHVS and CDR2 FQNEAQ come from the germline V gene. V lost 0 bases, J lost 6 bases, and 5 bases stayed unmatched. DNA of the CDR3: TGTGCCAGCAGCTTAGCAGGAACAGGGGGCCATGGCTACACCTTC. Its translation is CASSLAGTGGHGYTF.